What follows is one TCR beta chain and its context. Its specificity is unknown. CD45RO-negative cells were positively selected for CCR7, leaving out terminally differentiated effector memory CD45RA+ cells. All donors were healthy HIV-negative adults lacking recent acute infections or vaccinations. The entry originates in a study of shared clonotypes between healthy human individuals. Background on the study: CD4 naive and memory got three plates each, CD8 naive two, CD8 memory one. Study-level results: When compared with the clonotypes that were shared by all four sorted-subset donors, the non-shared clonotypes turned out to have lower generation probabilities.

Germline V lookup: CDR1 SGDLS, CDR2 YYNGEE. With 0 bases removed from V and 4 bases from J, the gap between germline ends came to 7 bases. The CDR3 length is 13 residues. An even split of each subset's genomic DNA across several immunoSEQ plates was performed. Assay: immunoSEQ multiplex PCR; the TCRdb copy retains only in-frame clones and omits some. The sample shows roughly 2.1 million clones, roughly 91% of them seen only once. The specimen was naive CD8+ T cells from PBMCs. The source of this sequence is a man between 18 and 29 years old in good health. Some clones in this sample may be carry-over from other donors' samples. The chain combines TRBV9 with TRBJ1-2; perhaps TRBD1 as D (6 bases). The chain's CDR3 is CASSVGRGYGYTF. DNA of the CDR3: TGTGCCAGCAGCGTAGGCAGGGGCTATGGCTACACCTTC.